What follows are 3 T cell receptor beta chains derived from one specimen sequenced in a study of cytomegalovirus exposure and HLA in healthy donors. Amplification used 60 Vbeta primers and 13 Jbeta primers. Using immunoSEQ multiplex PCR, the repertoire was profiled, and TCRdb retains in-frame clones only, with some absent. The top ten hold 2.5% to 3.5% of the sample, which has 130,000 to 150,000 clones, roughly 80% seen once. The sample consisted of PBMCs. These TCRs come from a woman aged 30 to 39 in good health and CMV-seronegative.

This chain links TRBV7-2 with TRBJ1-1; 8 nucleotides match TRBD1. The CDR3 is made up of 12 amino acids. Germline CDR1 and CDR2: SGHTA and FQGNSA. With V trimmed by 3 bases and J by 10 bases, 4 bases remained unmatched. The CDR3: CASSFYTGGAFF. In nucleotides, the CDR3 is TGTGCCAGCAGCTTCTATACAGGGGGAGCTTTCTTT.

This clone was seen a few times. The CDR3 here is CASSGGTGNSPLHF. CDR3 DNA sequence: TGTGCCAGCTCAGGCGGGACAGGGAATTCACCCCTCCACTTT. The chain links TRBV18 to TRBJ1-6; TRBD1 matches 9 bases. Germline-derived CDR1 and CDR2 are KGHSH and LQKENI. This CDR3 has 14 amino acids. Trimming took 5 bases from V and 7 from J; bases not matched to a gene: 3.

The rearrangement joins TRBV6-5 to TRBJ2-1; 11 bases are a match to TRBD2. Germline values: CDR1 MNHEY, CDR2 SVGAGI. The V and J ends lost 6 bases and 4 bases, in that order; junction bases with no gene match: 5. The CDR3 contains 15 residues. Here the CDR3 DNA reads TGTGCCAGCAGCCGTAGCGGGGGGGCGTACAATGAGCAGTTCTTC. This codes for CASSRSGGAYNEQFF.